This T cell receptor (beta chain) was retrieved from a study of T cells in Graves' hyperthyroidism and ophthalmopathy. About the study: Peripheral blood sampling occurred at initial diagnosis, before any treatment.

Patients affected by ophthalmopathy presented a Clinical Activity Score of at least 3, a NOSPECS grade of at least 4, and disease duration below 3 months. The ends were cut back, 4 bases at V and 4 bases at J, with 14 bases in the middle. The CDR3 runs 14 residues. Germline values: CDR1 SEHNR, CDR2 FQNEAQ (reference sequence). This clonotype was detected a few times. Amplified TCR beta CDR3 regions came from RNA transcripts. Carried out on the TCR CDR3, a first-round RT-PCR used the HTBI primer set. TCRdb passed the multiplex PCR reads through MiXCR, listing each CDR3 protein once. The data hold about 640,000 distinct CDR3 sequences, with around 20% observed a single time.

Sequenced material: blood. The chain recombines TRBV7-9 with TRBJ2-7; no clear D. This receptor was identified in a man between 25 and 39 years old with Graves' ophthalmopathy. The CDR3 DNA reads TGTGCCAGCAGCTCAATTGTGCGAAGGTACGAGCAGTACTTC. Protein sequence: CASSSIVRRYEQYF.